This T cell receptor beta chain was identified in a study of shared clonotypes between healthy human individuals. Regarding the study as a whole: Researchers sampled blood only, noting tissue repertoires likely differ. Limitation of the genetic and exposure-history diversity represented came from the few donors. Naive subsets generally exceeded memory subsets in estimated richness.

The naive CD8 fraction comprised CD45RO-negative cells positively selected for CCR7 and excluded terminally differentiated effector memory CD45RA+ cells. Nashville, Tennessee was home to all donors, who were Caucasian adults. Assay: immunoSEQ multiplex PCR; the TCRdb copy retains only in-frame clones and omits some. The table lists just over 2,000,000 clones, just under 95% of them singletons. In regard to this clone: Its antigen is currently unknown.

Germline lookup yields CDR1 LNHDA and CDR2 SQIVND (reference sequence). V was shortened by 0 bases and J by 2 bases, with 17 bases between the two germline ends. The CDR3 contains 18 residues. The chain couples TRBV19 to TRBJ1-5; possible D gene TRBD1, 5 bases. The origin of this receptor is a man younger than 35 in good health. What was sequenced was naive CD8+ T cells sorted from blood. Here the CDR3 reads CASSIDGDAGYGNQPQHF. For the CDR3, the DNA is TGTGCCAGTAGTATAGACGGGGACGCCGGATATGGCAATCAGCCCCAGCATTTT.